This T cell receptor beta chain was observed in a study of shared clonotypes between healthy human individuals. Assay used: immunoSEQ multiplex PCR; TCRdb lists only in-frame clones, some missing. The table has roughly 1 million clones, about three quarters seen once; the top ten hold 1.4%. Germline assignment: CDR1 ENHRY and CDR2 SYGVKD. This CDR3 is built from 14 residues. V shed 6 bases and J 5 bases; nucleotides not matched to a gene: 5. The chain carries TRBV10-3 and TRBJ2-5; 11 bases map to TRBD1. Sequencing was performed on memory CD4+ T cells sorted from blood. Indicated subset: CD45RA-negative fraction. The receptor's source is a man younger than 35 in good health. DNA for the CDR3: TGTGCCATCAGCGGACAGGGGGCCGTCGAGACCCAGTACTTC. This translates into CAISGQGAVETQYF.